This TCR beta chain was identified in a study of CD8+ T cells in alopecia areata (dated by TCRdb to between 2017 and 2018). In the study overall: The treated patients took part in an open-label pilot trial in which moderate-to-severe alopecia areata was treated with oral tofacitinib at 5 to 10 mg twice daily. Tofacitinib-treated patients had biopsies at baseline and at 4 and 24 weeks of treatment, with a later scalp biopsy in several patients. The RNA source kit depended on sample type: the PAXgene miRNA kit for fixed scalp, the miRNeasy kit for PBMCs, and the RNeasy kit for mouse skin. The SALT score, which quantifies the percentage of affected scalp surface area, was used to measure disease severity in treated patients. In humans, TCRbeta sequencing was performed on scalp tissue and on sorted CD4+ and CD8+ peripheral blood T cells from healthy controls and from patients with patchy or totalis/universalis alopecia areata. TCRbeta CDR3 regions were amplified by immunoSEQ multiplex PCR with 35 Vbeta forward and 13 Jbeta reverse primers. Scalp clonality was compared across normal scalp (n=4), patchy alopecia areata scalp (n=8), and alopecia totalis/universalis scalp (n=8). To study T cell clonal expansion in alopecia areata, the researchers applied high-throughput TCRbeta sequencing to both the C3H/HeJ mouse model and human patients. Patients received tofacitinib for 6 to 18 months and were then followed off drug for 6 months to check for delayed response and recurrence.

Libraries were prepared through the immunoSEQ multiplex PCR assay. To provide template for TCR sequencing, every sample had RNA extracted and reverse transcribed into cDNA. SuperScript III was used for first-strand cDNA synthesis, primed with a 2:1 mix of oligo-dT and random hexamers. A synthetic immune receptor repertoire was used to assess amplification bias, and residual bias was removed computationally. The paper's processing steps were these. Raw reads were preprocessed to remove errors, and CDR3 was defined according to IMGT conventions as the region from the conserved cysteine to phenylalanine. Clonality was calculated as 1 minus Shannon entropy normalized by log2 of the number of productive unique TCRs. Scalp TCRbeta sequences were cross-referenced with sorted blood CD4 and CD8 repertoires so that the CD4 or CD8 identity of scalp clones could be inferred. This is the immuneACCESS table as TCRdb keeps it, with only in-frame sequences that have V and J called. A part of the clones is gone; compared with another copy, unresolved V genes explain less than half, and the rest is unexplained. That table gives V, J and clone size, and the DNA gave D and trimming. The sample has more than 85,000 clones on record, 61% of them singletons. Around 15% of the sample goes to the ten largest clones.

The sample's time point label, decoded: around 4 weeks on oral tofacitinib. In light of the paper, this sample's treatment or condition label describes: oral pan-JAK inhibitor, 5-10 mg twice daily. Peripheral blood and lesional scalp punch biopsies were obtained from patients with alopecia areata. PBMCs were isolated by density centrifugation and stained for CD3, CD4 and CD8, after which CD4+ and CD8+ T cells were sorted on a FACSAria. Broad study findings and their caveats: Higher clonality and more expanded CD8+ clones were observed in lesional scalp than in normal scalp, particularly in alopecia totalis/universalis, a finding suggestive of antigenic drive. Compared with mice, TCR sequences shared between patients were less clear, possibly partly because of HLA diversity across the patient population. Tofacitinib significantly lowered scalp clonality and the number of expanded CD8+ clones among the top 100 scalp clones. During tofacitinib treatment, many expanded lesional clones remained in scalp and blood, and this persistence may partly explain relapse after treatment is stopped. The treated cohort was small, with a single nonresponder, so links between baseline CD8+ expansion and response need larger studies. Unlike mouse skin, where gammadelta T cells dominate, normal human skin contains resident alphabeta T cells that get sequenced too, which complicates analysis of the scalp TCR repertoire.

As for this clone: No antigen is known for it. Per-base quality was not reported, and no clone a single base away is much larger than it.

The input for sequencing was CD8+ T cells sorted from blood, taken at week 4, from a patient treated with tofacitinib. The receptor comes from a human donor with alopecia areata.

The CDR3 region: CASSAGGSSYEQYF. The DNA reads as follows: TGTGCCAGCAGCGCCGGGGGCAGTTCCTACGAGCAGTACTTC. The receptor chain draws on TRBV9 and TRBJ2-7; the D call is possibly TRBD1 or TRBD2, each sharing 6 bases. Deletion took 3 bases off V and 1 base off J, with a span of 11 bases between the germline ends. The germline V gene supplies CDR1 SGDLS and CDR2 YYNGEE. The CDR3 spans 14 residues, from the cysteine through the phenylalanine. The read is trimmed to its CDR3 DNA, 42 bases read in frame from base 1.